In its sample, the clone carrying this TCR beta chain was seen many times. The target antigen is unknown. The sample originates from a study of spatial heterogeneity in lung cancer. Whole-study results and caveats: There were more appearances of ubiquitous expanded tumor TCRs in blood at resection than at follow-up.

Time point here: sample taken at primary tumor resection. Researchers sequenced whole RNA taken from tumor, nontumor lung or frozen PBMC without sorting. Individually, TCR cDNA molecules were each labelled with a unique molecular identifier. MiXCR, applied by TCRdb to the 5' RACE reads, yields one record per CDR3 protein. The sample consists of tens of thousands of distinct CDR3 sequences, 5.2% of them appearing once. Germline assignment: CDR1 MNHEY and CDR2 SVGEGT. The CDR3 has 15 residues. Trimming stripped 6 bases from V and 3 bases from J, with 17 bases between. The sample was PBMCs, taken at surgery. The TCR was taken from a female donor with early-stage non-small cell lung cancer. The chain is built from TRBV6-2 or TRBV6-3 and TRBJ1-2; D is perhaps TRBD1 (5 bases). The CDR3 sequence: CASSPPAGYYYGYTF. CDR3 in DNA: TGTGCCAGCAGCCCCCCGGCAGGGTACTACTATGGCTACACCTTC.